This record looks at one T cell receptor beta chain sequence and its context. The antigen is undetermined. J was trimmed by 4 bases and V by 3 bases; bases with no gene match: 14. Germline V gives CDR1 MGHRA, CDR2 YSYEKL. The CDR3 contains 17 residues. This sample is part of a study of cytomegalovirus exposure and HLA in healthy donors. Study-wide points: For TCR beta chains, V- and J-gene trimming was later linked to a missense DCLRE1C variant. The study designated 160 or so TCR beta chains cytomegalovirus-associated. Across HLA loci, a later analysis found differing TCR association rates, with DRB1 most and HLA-C fewest. Prior analysis indicated that the majority of TCR beta V segments exhibited productivity approximately 90% or approximately 30% of the time.

The PCR employed 60 Vbeta primers together with 13 Jbeta primers. Clones were sequenced by immunoSEQ multiplex PCR, and TCRdb holds only the in-frame ones, with some missing. In the table there are more than 80,000 clones, 65% to 80% of which are singletons. The V call is TRBV4-1, the J call TRBJ2-5; 7 bases map to TRBD2. The clonotype originates from a human donor in good health. What was sequenced was PBMCs. CDR3 DNA: TGCGCCAGCAGCCACCAAACTAGAAGGGACTATCCAGAGACCCAGTACTTC. The encoded protein is CASSHQTRRDYPETQYF.